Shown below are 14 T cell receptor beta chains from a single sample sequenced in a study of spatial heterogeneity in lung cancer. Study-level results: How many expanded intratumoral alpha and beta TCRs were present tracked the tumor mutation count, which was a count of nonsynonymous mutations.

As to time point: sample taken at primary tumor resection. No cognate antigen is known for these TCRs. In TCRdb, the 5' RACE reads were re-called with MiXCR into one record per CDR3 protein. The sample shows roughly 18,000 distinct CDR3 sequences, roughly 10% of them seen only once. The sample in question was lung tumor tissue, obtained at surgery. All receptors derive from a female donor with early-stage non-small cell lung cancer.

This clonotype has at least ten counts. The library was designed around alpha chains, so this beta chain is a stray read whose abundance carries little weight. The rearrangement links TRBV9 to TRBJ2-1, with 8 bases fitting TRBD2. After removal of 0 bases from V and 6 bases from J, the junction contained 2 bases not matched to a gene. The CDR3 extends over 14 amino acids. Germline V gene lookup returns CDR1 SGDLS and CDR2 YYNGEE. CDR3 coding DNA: TGTGCCAGCAGCGTAGCAGCGGGGGTCAATGAGCAGTTCTTC. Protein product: CASSVAAGVNEQFF.

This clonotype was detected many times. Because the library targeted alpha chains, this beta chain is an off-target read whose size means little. CDR3 bases: TGTGCCAGCAGCTTAGAAGAGTATGGCTACACCTTC. Translated: CASSLEEYGYTF. J is TRBJ1-2 and V is TRBV7-9; D is ambiguous. The CDR3 sequence is 12 residues long. The germline V and J ends were trimmed by 1 base and 5 bases, with 5 bases remaining between them. Germline-derived CDR1 and CDR2 are SEHNR and FQNEAQ (reference sequence).

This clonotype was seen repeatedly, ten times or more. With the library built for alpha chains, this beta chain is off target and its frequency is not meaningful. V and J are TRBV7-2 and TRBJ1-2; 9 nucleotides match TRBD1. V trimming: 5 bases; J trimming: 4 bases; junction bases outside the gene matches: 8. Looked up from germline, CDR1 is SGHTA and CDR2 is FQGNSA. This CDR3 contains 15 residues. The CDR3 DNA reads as TGTGCCAGCAGCCTTACAGGGGGCGCGATCTATGGCTACACCTTC. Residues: CASSLTGGAIYGYTF.

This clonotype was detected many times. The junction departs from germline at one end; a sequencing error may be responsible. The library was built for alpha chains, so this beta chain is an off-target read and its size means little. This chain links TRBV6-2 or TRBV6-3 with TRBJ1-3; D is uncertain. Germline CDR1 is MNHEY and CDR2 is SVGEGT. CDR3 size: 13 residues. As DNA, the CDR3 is TGTGCCAGCAGTTACGACGGAAGTGGTCCGCCGGTTTTT. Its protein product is CASSYDGSGPPVF.

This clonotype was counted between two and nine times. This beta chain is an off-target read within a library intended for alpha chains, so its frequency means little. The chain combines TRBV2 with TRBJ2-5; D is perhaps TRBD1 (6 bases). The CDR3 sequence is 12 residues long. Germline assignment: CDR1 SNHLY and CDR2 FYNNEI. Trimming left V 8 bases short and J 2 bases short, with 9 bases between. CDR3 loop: CASLGQQETQYF. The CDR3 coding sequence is TGTGCCAGCCTCGGACAGCAAGAGACCCAGTACTTC.

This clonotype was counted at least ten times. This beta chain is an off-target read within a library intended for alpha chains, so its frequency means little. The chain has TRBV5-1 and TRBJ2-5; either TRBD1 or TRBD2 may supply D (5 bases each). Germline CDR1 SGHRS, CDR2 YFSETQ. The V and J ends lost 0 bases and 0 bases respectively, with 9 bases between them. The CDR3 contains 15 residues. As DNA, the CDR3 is TGCGCCAGCAGCTTGGCCGGGACGGACCAAGAGACCCAGTACTTC. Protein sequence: CASSLAGTDQETQYF. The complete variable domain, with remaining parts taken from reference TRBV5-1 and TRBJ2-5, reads KAGVTQTPRYLIKTRGQQVTLSCSPISGHRSVSWYQQTPGQGLQFLFEYFSETQRNKGNFPGRFSGRQFSNSRSEMNVSTLELGDSALYLCASSLAGTDQETQYFGPGTRLLVL.

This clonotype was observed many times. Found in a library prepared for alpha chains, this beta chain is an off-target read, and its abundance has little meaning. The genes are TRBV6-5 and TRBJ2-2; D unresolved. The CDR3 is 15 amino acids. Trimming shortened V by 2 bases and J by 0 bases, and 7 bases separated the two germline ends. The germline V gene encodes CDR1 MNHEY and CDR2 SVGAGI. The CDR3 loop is CASSYQPANTGELFF. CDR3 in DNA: TGTGCCAGCAGTTACCAGCCAGCGAACACCGGGGAGCTGTTTTTT.

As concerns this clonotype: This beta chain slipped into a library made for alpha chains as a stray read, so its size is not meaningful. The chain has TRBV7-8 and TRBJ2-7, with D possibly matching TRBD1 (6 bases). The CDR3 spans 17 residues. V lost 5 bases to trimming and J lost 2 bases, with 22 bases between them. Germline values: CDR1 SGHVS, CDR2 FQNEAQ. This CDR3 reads CASSANQAGANTYEQYF. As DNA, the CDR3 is TGTGCCAGCAGCGCAAACCAAGCAGGGGCGAATACCTACGAGCAGTACTTC.

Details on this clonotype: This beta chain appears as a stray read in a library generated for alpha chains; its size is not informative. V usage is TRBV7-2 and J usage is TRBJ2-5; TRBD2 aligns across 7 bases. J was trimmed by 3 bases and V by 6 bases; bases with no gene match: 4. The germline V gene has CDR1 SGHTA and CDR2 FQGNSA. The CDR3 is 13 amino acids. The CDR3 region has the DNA TGTGCCAGCAGTTCGAGCGGGGAAGAGACCCAGTACTTC. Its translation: CASSSSGEETQYF.

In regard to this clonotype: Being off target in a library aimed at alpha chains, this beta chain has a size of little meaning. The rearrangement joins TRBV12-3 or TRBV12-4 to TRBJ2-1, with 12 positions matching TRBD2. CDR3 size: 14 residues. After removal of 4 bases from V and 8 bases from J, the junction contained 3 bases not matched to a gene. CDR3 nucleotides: TGTGCCAGCAGTTCTAGCGGGGGGGCCGATGAGCAGTTCTTC. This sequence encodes CASSSSGGADEQFF.

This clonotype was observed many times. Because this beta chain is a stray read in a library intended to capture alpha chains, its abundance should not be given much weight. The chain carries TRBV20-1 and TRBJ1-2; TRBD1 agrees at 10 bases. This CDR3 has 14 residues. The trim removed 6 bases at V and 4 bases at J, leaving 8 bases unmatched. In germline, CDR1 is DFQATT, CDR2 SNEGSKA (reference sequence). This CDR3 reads CSAPGQGFPYGYTF. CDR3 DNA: TGCAGTGCCCCGGGACAGGGGTTTCCCTATGGCTACACCTTC.

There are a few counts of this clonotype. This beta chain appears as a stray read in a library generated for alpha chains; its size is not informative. CDR3 amino acids: CASSRSGANVLTF. The DNA of the CDR3 is TGTGCCAGCAGCCGCTCTGGGGCCAACGTCCTGACTTTC. The V gene is TRBV12-3 or TRBV12-4, the J gene TRBJ2-6; D call uncertain. Trimming left V 6 bases short and J 0 bases short, with 3 bases between. The length of the CDR3 is 13 residues.

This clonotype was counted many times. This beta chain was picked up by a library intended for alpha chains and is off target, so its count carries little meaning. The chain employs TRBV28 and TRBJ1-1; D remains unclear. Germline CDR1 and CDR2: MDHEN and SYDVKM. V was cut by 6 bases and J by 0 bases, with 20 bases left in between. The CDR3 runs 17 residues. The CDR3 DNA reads TGTGCCAGCAGCCCCCCGGGCGGCCGAAAAATGAACACTGAAGCTTTCTTT. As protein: CASSPPGGRKMNTEAFF. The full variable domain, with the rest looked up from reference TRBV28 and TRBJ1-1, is DVKVTQSSRYLVKRTGEKVFLECVQDMDHENMFWYRQDPGLGLRLIYFSYDVKMKEKGDIPEGYSVSREKKERFSLILESASTNQTSMYLCASSPPGGRKMNTEAFFGQGTRLTVV.

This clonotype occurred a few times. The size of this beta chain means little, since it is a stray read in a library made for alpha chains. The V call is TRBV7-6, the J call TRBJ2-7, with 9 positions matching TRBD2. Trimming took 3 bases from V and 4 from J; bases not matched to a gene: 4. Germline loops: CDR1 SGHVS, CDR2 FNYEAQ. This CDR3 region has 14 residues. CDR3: CASSLGGGVYEQYF. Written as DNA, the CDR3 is TGTGCCAGCAGCTTGGGCGGGGGGGTTTACGAGCAGTACTTC.